The source of this TCR beta chain is a study of T-cell memory formation after mild COVID-19 (dated by TCRdb to about 2021). For the wider study: TCR sequence clusters from the two donors were largely donor specific. Longitudinal TCRalpha and TCRbeta repertoire sequencing tracked T-cell clones expanding and contracting after mild COVID-19 in two donors. The cohort was made up of two young adult volunteers, one female and one male, who were previously healthy.

Instrument on record: Illumina NovaSeq 6000. Using 5'RACE with constant-segment primers, TCRalpha and TCRbeta cDNA libraries were constructed, with sample barcodes and unique molecular identifiers added in the process. Trizol reagent was used to extract RNA from every sample. The libraries were amplified in two PCR steps, and the second step added a second sample barcode and Illumina TruSeq adapters. The libraries were sequenced on an Illumina NovaSeq using 2 x 150 bp paired-end reads. Per the authors' processing: The reads were demultiplexed and collapsed into UMI-guided consensus sequences using migec v1.2.7. Using mixcr v2.1.11, UMI consensuses were aligned to TRA and TRB V and J templates and then assembled into clonotypes. Expanded or contracted clonotypes were those called significant by both edgeR and NoisET, with noise models trained on biological replicates. For edgeR calls, the cutoffs were a false discovery rate-adjusted p below 0.01 and a log2 fold-change threshold of 1. As an exploratory analysis of dynamics, PCA with hierarchical clustering was applied to max-normalized trajectories of the 1000 most abundant clonotypes. Separately sequenced CD4+ and CD8+ repertoires were used to assign the CD4 or CD8 phenotype of responding clones. The raw public reads went through TCRdb reprocessing: fastp at Q25, MiXCR clone calling, in-frame beta chains kept. Merged by CDR3 protein, the rows form single entries marked with the most common genes and DNA. These V and J calls are TCRdb output, not the study's own analysis. This sample lists roughly 47,000 distinct CDR3 sequences; approximately 8% were detected once. Roughly 1.4% of the sample belongs to the ten largest clones.

Ficoll-Paque density gradient centrifugation was the method used to isolate PBMCs. The full study reports these points: Clones that contracted from day 15 to 85 showed balanced CD4/CD8 phenotypes, whereas a second wave of clones that expanded from day 15 to 37 leaned towards CD4+. SARS-CoV-2 specificity of the second-wave clones peaking on day 37 was not confirmed. The study included only a couple of mild cases, and larger cohorts that include severe cases with pre-infection samples were judged to be necessary. Some responding clones were found in pre-infection memory, which suggests that pre-existing cross-reactive memory T cells took part in the SARS-CoV-2 response. Contracting CD4+ clones were found mainly in CM and EM memory subsets, while CD8+ clones were enriched in EMRA.

For this clonotype: Its specific antigen is unknown. The record has no base qualities; no much larger clone is one base away.

This sequence was found in a man in his late teens or twenties who had mild COVID-19 (a few samples of this study predate the infection). The sample titles of this study are shuffled in the database, so cell type and time point are left out; the donor was told from shared clones. The sequencing sample was made of PBMCs or a T cell subset sorted from them (not recorded which).

In nucleotide form, the sequence is TGTGCCAGCAGTCTCTTCTCAGCGCCCCTCCACTTT. This translates into CASSLFSAPLHF. Here the chain combines TRBV12-3 or TRBV12-4 and TRBJ1-6, with no confident D gene call. The CDR3, from cysteine to phenylalanine, totals 12 residues. Just CDR3 DNA is preserved here, 36 bases in frame from base 1. The junction shows trimming of 5 bases on V and 13 bases on J, plus 12 bases between the germline ends.